These 9 T cell receptor beta chains were sequenced from one sample in a study of T cells after posttransplantation cyclophosphamide. Only in-frame clones appear in the TCRdb table, and some are missing; sequencing was by immunoSEQ multiplex PCR. The sample holds 20,000 or so clones, approximately 87% seen once. A marrow graft followed busulfan-fludarabine conditioning, with cyclophosphamide on days +3 and +4. Sequences were derived from PBMCs, sampled after allogeneic stem cell transplant with posttransplant cyclophosphamide. Receptors were obtained from a female patient under 45 who received an allogeneic stem cell transplant from an unrelated donor, was CMV-positive, and had no GVHD. Some T cells may arise from the graft donor.

The chain employs TRBV27 and TRBJ2-7; 9 bases match TRBD2. Germline V gene data show CDR1 as MNHEY and CDR2 as SMNVEV (reference sequence). The CDR3 has 16 residues. J was trimmed by 0 bases and V by 0 bases; bases with no gene match: 3. The CDR3 is CASSLSASGASYEQYF. The CDR3 bases are TGTGCCAGCAGTTTATCCGCTAGCGGGGCCTCCTACGAGCAGTACTTC.

V is TRBV6-5 and J is TRBJ2-7; TRBD1 agrees at 9 bases. The junction had 5 bases not matched to a gene; V was cut back by 6 bases and J by 5 bases. Germline-derived CDR1 and CDR2 are MNHEY and SVGAGI. CDR3 size: 13 residues. The CDR3 DNA reads TGTGCCAGCAGCCACGGACAGGGGAACGAGCAGTACTTC. Its protein is CASSHGQGNEQYF.

The chain joins TRBV10-3 to TRBJ1-5, with D possibly being TRBD1 (6 bases). V was trimmed by 0 bases and J by 5 bases, leaving 11 bases between them. Germline-derived CDR1 and CDR2 are ENHRY and SYGVKD. CDR3 length: 15 residues. CDR3 bases: TGTGCCATCAGTGAGTCATCAGGGGAAGATCAGCCCCAGCATTTT. This sequence encodes CAISESSGEDQPQHF.

The CDR3 loop is CASSPYPGQREGNTEAFF. Here the CDR3 DNA reads TGTGCCAGCAGTCCGTACCCGGGACAGAGAGAAGGGAACACTGAAGCTTTCTTT. The chain combines TRBV28 with TRBJ1-1, with TRBD1 matching over 7 bases. This CDR3 is built from 18 residues. The germline V gene encodes CDR1 MDHEN and CDR2 SYDVKM. The ends lost 5 bases at V and 1 base at J; junction bases unmatched: 16.

The CDR3 nucleotides read TGTGCCAGCAGTTTCGTCAGGGGTCGTATCGAAGCTTTCTTT. It codes for CASSFVRGRIEAFF. This chain connects TRBV28 to TRBJ1-1, with D tentatively TRBD1 (6 bases). Germline V gives CDR1 MDHEN, CDR2 SYDVKM. Trimming pared 3 bases from V and 8 bases from J, leaving 16 bases between. CDR3 length equals 14 residues.

This chain uses TRBV5-1 with TRBJ1-6, with D uncertain. In germline, CDR1 is SGHRS, CDR2 YFSETQ. The CDR3 extends over 14 amino acids. Trimming removed 0 bases at V and 6 bases at J, with 7 bases between. The DNA of the CDR3 is TGCGCCAGCAGCTTGGCCTCGGGTAATTCACCCCTCCACTTT. Translated, it gives CASSLASGNSPLHF. The full variable domain, in which reference TRBV5-1 and TRBJ1-6 provide the parts outside the CDR3, is KAGVTQTPRYLIKTRGQQVTLSCSPISGHRSVSWYQQTPGQGLQFLFEYFSETQRNKGNFPGRFSGRQFSNSRSEMNVSTLELGDSALYLCASSLASGNSPLHFGNGTRLTVT.

This clone was detected only a few times. This chain links TRBV6-5 with TRBJ1-2; TRBD1 matches at 8 bases. The germline V gene encodes CDR1 MNHEY and CDR2 SVGAGI. The CDR3 has 15 residues. V was pared by 6 bases and J by 8 bases, with 14 bases of the junction left unmatched. CDR3: CASSPTFGQGGGYTF. The CDR3 nucleotides read TGTGCCAGCAGCCCAACCTTCGGACAGGGAGGGGGCTACACCTTC.

V gene TRBV5-1 combines with J gene TRBJ1-4; 7 bases match TRBD1. The junction had 6 bases not matched to a gene; V was cut back by 4 bases and J by 3 bases. The germline V gene encodes CDR1 SGHRS and CDR2 YFSETQ. This CDR3 is 15 amino acids long. The chain's CDR3 is CASSPTGTANEKLFF. CDR3 DNA sequence: TGCGCCAGCAGCCCCACCGGGACAGCTAATGAAAAACTGTTTTTT.

The V gene is TRBV5-4, the J gene TRBJ1-6; a weak D match, TRBD1 (5 bases). V was clipped by 4 bases and J by 2 bases, with 10 bases between them. The CDR3 runs 15 residues. CDR1 and CDR2 (germline): SGHNT, YYREEE (reference sequence). CDR3 residues: CASSPRGAYNSPLHF. The DNA for the CDR3 is TGTGCCAGCAGCCCGCGGGGGGCCTATAATTCACCCCTCCACTTT.